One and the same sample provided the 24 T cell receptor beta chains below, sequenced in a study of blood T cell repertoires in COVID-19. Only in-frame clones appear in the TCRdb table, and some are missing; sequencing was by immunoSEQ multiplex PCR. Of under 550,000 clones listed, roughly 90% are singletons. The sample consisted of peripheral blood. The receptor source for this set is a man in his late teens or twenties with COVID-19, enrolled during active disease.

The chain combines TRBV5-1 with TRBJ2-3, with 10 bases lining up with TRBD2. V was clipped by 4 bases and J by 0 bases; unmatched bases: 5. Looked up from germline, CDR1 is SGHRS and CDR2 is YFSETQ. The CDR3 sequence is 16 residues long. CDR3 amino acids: CASSQLAGVSTDTQYF. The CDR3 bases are TGCGCCAGCAGCCAGCTAGCGGGGGTGAGCACAGATACGCAGTATTTT.

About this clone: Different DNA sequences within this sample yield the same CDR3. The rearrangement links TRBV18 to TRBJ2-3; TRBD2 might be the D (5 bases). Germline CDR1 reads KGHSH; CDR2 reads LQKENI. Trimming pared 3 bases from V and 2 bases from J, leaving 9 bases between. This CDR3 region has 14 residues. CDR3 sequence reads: CASSPGGSTDTQYF. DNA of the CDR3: TGTGCCAGCTCACCCGGAGGTTCCACAGATACGCAGTATTTT.

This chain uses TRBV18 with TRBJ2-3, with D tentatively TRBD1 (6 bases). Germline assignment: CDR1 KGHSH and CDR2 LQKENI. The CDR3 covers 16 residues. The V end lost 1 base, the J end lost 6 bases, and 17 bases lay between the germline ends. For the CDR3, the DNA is TGTGCCAGCTCACCACGCGTGACAGGCGGAATGGATACGCAGTATTTT. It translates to CASSPRVTGGMDTQYF.

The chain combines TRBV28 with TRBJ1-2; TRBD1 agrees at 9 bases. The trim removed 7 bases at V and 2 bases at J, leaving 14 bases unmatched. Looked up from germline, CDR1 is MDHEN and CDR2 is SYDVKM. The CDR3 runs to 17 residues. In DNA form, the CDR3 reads TGTGCCAGCATCCCCACAGGGGGCGGGTCCTACAACTATGGCTACACCTTC. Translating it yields CASIPTGGGSYNYGYTF.

The CDR3: CSVNTDTQYF. In DNA, the CDR3 is TGCAGTGTAAACACAGATACGCAGTATTTT. The chain combines TRBV20-1 with TRBJ2-3; D uncertain. The V and J ends lost 7 bases and 2 bases respectively, with 4 bases between them. The CDR3 loop spans 10 amino acids. The germline CDR1 and CDR2 sequences are DFQATT and SNEGSKA (reference sequence).

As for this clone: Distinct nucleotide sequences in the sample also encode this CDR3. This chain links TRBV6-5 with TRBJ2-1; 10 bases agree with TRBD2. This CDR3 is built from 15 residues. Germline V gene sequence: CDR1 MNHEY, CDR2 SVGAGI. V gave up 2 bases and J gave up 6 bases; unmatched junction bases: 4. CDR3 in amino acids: CASSYPSGGVNEQFF. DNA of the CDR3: TGTGCCAGCAGTTACCCCAGCGGGGGGGTCAATGAGCAGTTCTTC.

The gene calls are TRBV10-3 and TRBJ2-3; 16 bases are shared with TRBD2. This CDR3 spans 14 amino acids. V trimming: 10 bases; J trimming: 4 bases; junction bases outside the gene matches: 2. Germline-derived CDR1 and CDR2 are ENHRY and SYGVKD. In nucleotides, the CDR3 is TGTGCCACGGGACTAGCGGGAGGGGCAGATACGCAGTATTTT. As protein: CATGLAGGADTQYF.

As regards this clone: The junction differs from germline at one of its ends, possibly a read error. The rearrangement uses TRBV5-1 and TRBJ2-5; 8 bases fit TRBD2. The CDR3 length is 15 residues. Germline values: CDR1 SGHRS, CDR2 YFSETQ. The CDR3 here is CASSLGGLVGEAQYF. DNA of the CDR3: TGCGCCAGCAGCTTGGGGGGACTAGTCGGAGAGGCCCAGTACTTC.

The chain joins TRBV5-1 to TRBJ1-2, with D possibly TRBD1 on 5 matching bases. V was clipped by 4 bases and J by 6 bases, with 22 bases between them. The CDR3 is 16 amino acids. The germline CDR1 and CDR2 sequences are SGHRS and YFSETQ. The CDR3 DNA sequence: TGCGCCAGCAGCCCCCACTACCCCCCCAGGGTTGATGGCTACACCTTC. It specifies CASSPHYPPRVDGYTF.

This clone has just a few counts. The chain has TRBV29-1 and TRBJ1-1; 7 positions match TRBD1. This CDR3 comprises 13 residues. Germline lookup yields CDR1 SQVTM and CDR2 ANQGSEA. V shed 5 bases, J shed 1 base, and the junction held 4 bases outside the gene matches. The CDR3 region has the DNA TGCAGCGTTACGAGACAGGGGAACACTGAAGCTTTCTTT. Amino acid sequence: CSVTRQGNTEAFF.

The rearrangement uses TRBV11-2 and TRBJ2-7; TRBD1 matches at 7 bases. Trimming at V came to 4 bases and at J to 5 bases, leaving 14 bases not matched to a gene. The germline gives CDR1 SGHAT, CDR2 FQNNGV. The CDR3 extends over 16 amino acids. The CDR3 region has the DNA TGTGCCAGCAGCTCGACACAGGGGAATAGCTTCAACGAGCAGTACTTC. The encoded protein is CASSSTQGNSFNEQYF.

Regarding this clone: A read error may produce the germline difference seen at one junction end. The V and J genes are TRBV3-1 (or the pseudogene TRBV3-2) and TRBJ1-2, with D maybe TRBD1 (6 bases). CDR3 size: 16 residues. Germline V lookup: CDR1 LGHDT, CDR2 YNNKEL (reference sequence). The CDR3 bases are TGTGTCAGCAGCCAAAGGGGGAGGGCTCTCAACTATGGCTACACCTTC. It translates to CVSSQRGRALNYGYTF.

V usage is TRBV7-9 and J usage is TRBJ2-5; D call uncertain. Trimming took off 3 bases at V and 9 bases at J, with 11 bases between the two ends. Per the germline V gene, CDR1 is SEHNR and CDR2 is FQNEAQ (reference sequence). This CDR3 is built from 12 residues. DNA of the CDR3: TGTGCCAGCAGCTTGGTAACCGAGGCCCAGTACTTC. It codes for CASSLVTEAQYF.

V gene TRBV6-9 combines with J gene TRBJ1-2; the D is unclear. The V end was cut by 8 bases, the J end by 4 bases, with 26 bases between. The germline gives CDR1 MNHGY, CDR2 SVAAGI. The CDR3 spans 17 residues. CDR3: CASGLPTSPRRTYGYTF. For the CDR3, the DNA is TGTGCCAGCGGGTTACCAACGTCCCCTCGGAGGACCTATGGCTACACCTTC.

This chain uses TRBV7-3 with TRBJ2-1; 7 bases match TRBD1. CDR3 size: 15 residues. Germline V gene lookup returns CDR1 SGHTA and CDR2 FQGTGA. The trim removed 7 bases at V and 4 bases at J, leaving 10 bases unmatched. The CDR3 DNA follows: TGTGCCAGCACCAAACCGGGACAGCTTTACAATGAGCAGTTCTTC. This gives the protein CASTKPGQLYNEQFF.

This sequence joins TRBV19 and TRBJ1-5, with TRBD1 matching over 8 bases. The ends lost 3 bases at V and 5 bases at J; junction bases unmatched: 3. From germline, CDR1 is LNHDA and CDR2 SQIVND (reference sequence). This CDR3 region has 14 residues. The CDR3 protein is CASSMGQEYQPQHF. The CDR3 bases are TGTGCCAGTAGTATGGGACAGGAGTATCAGCCCCAGCATTTT.

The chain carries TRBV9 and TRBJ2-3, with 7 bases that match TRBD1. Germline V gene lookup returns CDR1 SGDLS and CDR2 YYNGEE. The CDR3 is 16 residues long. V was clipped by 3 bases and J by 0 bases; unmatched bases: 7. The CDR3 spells CASSERQGSSTDTQYF. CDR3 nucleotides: TGTGCCAGCAGCGAACGACAGGGATCTAGCACAGATACGCAGTATTTT.

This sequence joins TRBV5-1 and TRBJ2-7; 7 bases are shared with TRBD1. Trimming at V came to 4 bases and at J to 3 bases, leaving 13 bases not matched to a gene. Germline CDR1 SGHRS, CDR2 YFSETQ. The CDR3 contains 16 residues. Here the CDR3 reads CASSHGTDERDYEQYF. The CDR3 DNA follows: TGCGCCAGCAGCCATGGGACAGACGAGAGGGACTACGAGCAGTACTTC.

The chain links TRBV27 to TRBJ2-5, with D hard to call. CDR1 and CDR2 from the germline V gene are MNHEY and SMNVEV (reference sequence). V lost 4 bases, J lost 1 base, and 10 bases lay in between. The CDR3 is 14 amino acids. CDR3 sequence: CASSSRHPQETQYF. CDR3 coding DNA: TGTGCCAGCAGTTCCCGACACCCCCAAGAGACCCAGTACTTC.

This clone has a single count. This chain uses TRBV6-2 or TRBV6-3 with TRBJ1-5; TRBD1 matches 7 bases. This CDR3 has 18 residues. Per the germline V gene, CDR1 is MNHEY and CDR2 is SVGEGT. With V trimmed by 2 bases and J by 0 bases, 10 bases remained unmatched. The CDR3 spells CASSYPQGIPYSNQPQHF. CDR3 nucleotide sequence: TGTGCCAGCAGTTACCCACAGGGGATCCCTTATAGCAATCAGCCCCAGCATTTT.

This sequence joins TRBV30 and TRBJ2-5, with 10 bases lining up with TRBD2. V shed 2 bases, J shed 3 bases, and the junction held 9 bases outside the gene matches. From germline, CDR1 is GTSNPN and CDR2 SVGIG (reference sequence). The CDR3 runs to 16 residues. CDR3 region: CAWSSRAAGGKETQYF. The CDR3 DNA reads TGTGCCTGGAGTTCTCGGGCAGCGGGAGGGAAAGAGACCCAGTACTTC. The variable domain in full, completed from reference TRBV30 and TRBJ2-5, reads SQTIHQWPATLVQPVGSPLSLECTVEGTSNPNLYWYRQAAGRGLQLLFYSVGIGQISSEVPQNLSASRPQDRQFILSSKKLLLSDSGFYLCAWSSRAAGGKETQYFGPGTRLLVL.

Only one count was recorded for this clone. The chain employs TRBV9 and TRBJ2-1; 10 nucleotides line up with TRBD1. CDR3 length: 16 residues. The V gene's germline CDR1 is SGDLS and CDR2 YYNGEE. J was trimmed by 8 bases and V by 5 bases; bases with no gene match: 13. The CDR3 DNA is TGTGCCAGCAGTTTTTCCTCCGGGACAGGGGTGTATGAGCAGTTCTTC. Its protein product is CASSFSSGTGVYEQFF.

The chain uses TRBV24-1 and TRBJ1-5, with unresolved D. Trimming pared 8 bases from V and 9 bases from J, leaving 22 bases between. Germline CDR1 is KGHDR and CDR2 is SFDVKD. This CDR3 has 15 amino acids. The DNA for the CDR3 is TGTGCCACCATCGATAGCCCGAGGGAACCGGGGCCCCAGCATTTT. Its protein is CATIDSPREPGPQHF.

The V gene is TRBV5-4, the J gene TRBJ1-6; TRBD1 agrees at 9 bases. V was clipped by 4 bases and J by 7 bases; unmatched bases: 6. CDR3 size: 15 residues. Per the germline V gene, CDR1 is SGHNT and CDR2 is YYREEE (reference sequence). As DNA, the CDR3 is TGTGCCAGCAGCACACTGGACAGGGGCAATTCACCCCTCCACTTT. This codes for CASSTLDRGNSPLHF.